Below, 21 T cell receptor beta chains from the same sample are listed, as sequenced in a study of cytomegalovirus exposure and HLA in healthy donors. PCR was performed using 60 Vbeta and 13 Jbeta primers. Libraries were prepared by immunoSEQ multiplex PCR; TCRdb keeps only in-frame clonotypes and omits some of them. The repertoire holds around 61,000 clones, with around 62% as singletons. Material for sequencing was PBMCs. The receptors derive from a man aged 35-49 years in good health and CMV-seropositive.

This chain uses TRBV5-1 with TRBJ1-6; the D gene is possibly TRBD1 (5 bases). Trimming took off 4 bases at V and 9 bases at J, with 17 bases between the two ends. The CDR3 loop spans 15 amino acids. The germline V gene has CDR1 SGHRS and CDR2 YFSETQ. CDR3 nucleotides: TGCGCCAGCAGCATTACGGGAGCCCAGGGTTCACCCCTCCACTTT. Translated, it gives CASSITGAQGSPLHF.

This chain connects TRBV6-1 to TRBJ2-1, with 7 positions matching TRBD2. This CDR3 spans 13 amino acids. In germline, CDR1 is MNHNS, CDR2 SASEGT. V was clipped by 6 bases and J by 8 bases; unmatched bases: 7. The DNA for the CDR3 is TGTGCCAGCAGGCGGACTAGTTCCGATGAGCAGTTCTTC. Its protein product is CASRRTSSDEQFF.

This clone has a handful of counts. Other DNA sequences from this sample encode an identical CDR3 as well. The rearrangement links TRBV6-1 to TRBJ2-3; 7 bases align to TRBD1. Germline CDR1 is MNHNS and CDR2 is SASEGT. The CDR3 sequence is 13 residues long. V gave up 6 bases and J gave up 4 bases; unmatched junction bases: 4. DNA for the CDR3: TGTGCCAGCAGGAGACAGGGCGCAGATACGCAGTATTTT. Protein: CASRRQGADTQYF.

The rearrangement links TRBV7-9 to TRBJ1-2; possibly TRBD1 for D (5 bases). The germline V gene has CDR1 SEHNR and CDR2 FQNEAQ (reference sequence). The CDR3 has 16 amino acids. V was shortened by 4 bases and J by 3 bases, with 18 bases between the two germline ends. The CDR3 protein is CASSSPSGLYDYGYTF. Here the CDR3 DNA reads TGTGCCAGCAGCTCCCCTTCAGGGCTATACGACTATGGCTACACCTTC.

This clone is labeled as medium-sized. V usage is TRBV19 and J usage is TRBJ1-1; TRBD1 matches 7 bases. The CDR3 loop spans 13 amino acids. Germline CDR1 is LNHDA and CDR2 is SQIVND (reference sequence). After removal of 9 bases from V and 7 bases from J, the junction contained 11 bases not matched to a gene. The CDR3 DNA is TGTGCCAGCCACAAACGGACAGGCAATGAAGCTTTCTTT. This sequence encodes CASHKRTGNEAFF.

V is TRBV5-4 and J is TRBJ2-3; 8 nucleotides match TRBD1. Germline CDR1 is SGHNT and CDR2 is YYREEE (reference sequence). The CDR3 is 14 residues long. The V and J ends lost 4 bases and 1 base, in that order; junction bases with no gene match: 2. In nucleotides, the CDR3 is TGTGCCAGCAGCCCAGGGGGCGGCACAGATACGCAGTATTTT. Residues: CASSPGGGTDTQYF.

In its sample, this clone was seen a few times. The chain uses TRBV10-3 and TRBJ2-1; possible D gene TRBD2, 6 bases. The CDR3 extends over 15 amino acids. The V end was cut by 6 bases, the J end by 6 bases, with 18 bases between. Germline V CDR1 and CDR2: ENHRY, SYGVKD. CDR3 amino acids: CAISDAASDRNEQFF. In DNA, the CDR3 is TGTGCCATCAGCGATGCGGCTAGCGATCGCAATGAGCAGTTCTTC.

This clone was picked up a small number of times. The CDR3 DNA is TGTGCCAGCAGTTACGCCGTGAAGGGGGCTAGTGGGGAGCAGTACTTC. It specifies CASSYAVKGASGEQYF. This chain connects TRBV6-5 to TRBJ2-7; 7 positions agree with TRBD1. V lost 2 bases and J lost 7; bases outside the gene matches: 14. CDR3 size: 16 residues. CDR1 is MNHEY and CDR2 is SVGAGI in the germline V gene.

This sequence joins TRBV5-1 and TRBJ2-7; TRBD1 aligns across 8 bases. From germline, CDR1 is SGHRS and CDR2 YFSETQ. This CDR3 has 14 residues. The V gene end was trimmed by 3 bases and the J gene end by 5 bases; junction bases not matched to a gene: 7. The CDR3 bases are TGCGCCAGCAGCTCACAGGGGGGCGGACACGAGCAGTACTTC. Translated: CASSSQGGGHEQYF.

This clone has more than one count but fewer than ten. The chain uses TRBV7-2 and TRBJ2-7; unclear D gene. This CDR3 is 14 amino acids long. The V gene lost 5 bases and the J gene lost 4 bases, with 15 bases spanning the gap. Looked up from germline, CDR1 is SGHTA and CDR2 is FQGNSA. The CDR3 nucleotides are TGTGCCAGCAGCCTAACCATCCGTTCGTACGAGCAGTACTTC. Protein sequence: CASSLTIRSYEQYF.

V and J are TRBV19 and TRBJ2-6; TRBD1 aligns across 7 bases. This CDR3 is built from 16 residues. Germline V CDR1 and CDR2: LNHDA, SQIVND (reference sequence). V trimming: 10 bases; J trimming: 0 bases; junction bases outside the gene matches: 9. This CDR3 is CATSRDSFSGANVLTF. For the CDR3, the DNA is TGTGCCACTTCCCGGGACAGTTTCTCTGGGGCCAACGTCCTGACTTTC.

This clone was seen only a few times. The CDR3 bases are TGTGCCAGCAGGAAACCCGGGACAGGGGTTTACGAGCAGTACTTC. Its protein is CASRKPGTGVYEQYF. The chain links TRBV6-5 to TRBJ2-7, with 10 bases that match TRBD1. The CDR3 loop spans 15 amino acids. The germline V gene has CDR1 MNHEY and CDR2 SVGAGI. V dropped 6 bases and J dropped 4; count of bases not matched to a gene: 9.

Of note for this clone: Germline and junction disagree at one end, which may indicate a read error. The CDR3 is CASSAGLAGRNGQFF. The CDR3, as DNA: TGTGCCAGCAGCGCGGGACTAGCGGGGCGCAATGGGCAGTTCTTC. The gene calls are TRBV6-1 and TRBJ2-1; 13 nucleotides align to TRBD2. Germline assignment: CDR1 MNHNS and CDR2 SASEGT. This CDR3 has 15 amino acids.

The CDR3 sequence is CASRIAGGDTQYF. In nucleotides, the CDR3 is TGTGCCAGCAGAATAGCGGGAGGAGATACGCAGTATTTT. The chain employs TRBV7-2 and TRBJ2-3; 10 nucleotides line up with TRBD2. This CDR3 is built from 13 residues. Germline loops: CDR1 SGHTA, CDR2 FQGNSA. The V and J ends lost 6 bases and 5 bases, in that order; junction bases with no gene match: 2.

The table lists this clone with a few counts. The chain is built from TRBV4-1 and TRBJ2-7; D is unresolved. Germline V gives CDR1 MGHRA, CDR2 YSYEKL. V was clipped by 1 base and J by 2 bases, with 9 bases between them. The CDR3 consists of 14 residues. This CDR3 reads CASSQVPKTYEQYF. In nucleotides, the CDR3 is TGCGCCAGCAGCCAAGTTCCTAAAACCTACGAGCAGTACTTC.

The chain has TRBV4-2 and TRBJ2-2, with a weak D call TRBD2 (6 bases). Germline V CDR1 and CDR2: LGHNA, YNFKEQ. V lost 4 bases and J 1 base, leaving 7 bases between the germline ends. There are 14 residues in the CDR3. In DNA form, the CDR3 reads TGTGCCAGCAGCCGTAGCGGGAACACCGGGGAGCTGTTTTTT. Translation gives CASSRSGNTGELFF.

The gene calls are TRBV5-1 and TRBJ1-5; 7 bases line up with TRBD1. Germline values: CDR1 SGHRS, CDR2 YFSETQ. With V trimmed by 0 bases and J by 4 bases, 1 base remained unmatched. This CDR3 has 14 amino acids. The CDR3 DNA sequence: TGCGCCAGCAGCTTGGAGGGACAGAATCAGCCCCAGCATTTT. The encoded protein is CASSLEGQNQPQHF.

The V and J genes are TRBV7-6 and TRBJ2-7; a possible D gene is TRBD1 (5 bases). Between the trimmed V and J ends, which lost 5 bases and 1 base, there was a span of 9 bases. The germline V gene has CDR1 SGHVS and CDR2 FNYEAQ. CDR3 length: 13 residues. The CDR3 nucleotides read TGTGCCAGCAGCCAAGACAGTTCCTACGAGCAGTACTTC. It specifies CASSQDSSYEQYF.

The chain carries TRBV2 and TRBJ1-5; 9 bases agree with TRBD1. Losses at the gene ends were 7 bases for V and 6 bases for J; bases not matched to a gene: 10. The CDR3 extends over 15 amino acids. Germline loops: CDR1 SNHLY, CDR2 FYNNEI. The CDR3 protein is CASTTQGQGAQPQHF. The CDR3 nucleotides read TGTGCCAGCACCACACAGGGACAGGGTGCTCAGCCCCAGCATTTT.

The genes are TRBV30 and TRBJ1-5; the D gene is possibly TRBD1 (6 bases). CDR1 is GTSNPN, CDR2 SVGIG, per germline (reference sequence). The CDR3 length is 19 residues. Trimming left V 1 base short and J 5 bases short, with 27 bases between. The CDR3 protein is CAWSGPDYRVPIEDQPQHF. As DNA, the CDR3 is TGTGCCTGGAGTGGACCCGACTACAGGGTTCCCATTGAAGATCAGCCCCAGCATTTT.

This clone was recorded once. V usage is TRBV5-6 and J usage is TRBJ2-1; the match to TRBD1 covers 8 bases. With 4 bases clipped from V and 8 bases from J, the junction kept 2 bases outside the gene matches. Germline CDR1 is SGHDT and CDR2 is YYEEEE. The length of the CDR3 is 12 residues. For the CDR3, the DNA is TGTGCCAGCAGCGGACAGGGCGATGAGCAGTTCTTC. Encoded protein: CASSGQGDEQFF.